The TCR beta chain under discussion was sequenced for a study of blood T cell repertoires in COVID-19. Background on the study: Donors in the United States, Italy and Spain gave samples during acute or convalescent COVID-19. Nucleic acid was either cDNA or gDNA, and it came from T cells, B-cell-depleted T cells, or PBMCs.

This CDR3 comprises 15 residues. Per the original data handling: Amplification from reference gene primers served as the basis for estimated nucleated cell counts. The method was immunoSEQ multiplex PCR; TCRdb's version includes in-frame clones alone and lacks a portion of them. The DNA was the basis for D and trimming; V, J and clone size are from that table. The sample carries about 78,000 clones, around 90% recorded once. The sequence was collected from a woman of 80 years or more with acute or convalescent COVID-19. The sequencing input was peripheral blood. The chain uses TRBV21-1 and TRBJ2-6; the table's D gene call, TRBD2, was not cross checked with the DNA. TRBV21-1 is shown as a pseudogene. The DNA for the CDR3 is TGTGCCAGCAGCAAAGGAGTTCCAGGGGCCAACGTCCTGACTTTC. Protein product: CASSKGVPGANVLTF.